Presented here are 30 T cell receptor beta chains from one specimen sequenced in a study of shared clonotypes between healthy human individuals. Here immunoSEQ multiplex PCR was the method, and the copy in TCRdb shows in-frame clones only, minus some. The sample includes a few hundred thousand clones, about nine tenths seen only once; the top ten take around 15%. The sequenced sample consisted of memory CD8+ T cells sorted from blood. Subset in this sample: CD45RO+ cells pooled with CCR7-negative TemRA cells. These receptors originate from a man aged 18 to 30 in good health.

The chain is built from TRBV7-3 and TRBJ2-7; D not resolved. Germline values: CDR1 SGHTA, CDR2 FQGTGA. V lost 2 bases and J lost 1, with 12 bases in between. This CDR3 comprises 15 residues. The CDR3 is CASSLFGSESYEQYF. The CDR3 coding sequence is TGTGCCAGCAGCTTATTCGGGTCCGAATCCTACGAGCAGTACTTC.

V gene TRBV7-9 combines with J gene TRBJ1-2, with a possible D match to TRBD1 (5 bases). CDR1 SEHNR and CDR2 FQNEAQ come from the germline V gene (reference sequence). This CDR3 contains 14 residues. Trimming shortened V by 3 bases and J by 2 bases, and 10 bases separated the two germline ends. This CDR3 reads CASSFAGPNYGYTF. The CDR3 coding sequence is TGTGCCAGCAGCTTCGCGGGACCAAACTATGGCTACACCTTC.

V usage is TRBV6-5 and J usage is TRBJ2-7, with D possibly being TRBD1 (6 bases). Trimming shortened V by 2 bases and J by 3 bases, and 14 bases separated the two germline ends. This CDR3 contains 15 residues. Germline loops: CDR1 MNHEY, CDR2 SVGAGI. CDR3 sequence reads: CASSYLAGAGYEQYF. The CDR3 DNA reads TGTGCCAGCAGTTACCTAGCAGGGGCAGGCTACGAGCAGTACTTC.

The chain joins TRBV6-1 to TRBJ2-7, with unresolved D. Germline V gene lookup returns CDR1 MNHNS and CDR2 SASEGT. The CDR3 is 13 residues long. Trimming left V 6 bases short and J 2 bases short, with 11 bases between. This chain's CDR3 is CASSYSYTYEQYF. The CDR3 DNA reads TGTGCCAGCAGCTATAGTTACACCTACGAGCAGTACTTC.

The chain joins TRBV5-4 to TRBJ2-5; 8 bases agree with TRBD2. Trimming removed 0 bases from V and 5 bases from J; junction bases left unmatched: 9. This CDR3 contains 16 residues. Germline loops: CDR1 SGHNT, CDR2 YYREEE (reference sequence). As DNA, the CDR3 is TGTGCCAGCAGCTTGGCCGAGACCGGGAGGGGGGAGACCCAGTACTTC. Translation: CASSLAETGRGETQYF.

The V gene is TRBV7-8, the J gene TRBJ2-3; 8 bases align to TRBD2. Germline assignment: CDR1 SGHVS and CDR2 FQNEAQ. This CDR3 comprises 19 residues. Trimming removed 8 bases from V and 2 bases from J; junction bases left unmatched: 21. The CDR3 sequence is CASSRLAGRGRTVTDTQYF. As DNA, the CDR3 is TGTGCCAGCTCCAGATTAGCGGGGCGCGGGAGGACCGTCACAGATACGCAGTATTTT.

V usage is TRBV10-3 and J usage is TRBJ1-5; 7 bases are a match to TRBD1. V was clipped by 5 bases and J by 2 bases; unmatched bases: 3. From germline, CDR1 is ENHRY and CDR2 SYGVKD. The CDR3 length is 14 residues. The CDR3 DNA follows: TGTGCCATCAGTTCTAGGGGGCGCAATCAGCCCCAGCATTTT. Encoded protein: CAISSRGRNQPQHF.

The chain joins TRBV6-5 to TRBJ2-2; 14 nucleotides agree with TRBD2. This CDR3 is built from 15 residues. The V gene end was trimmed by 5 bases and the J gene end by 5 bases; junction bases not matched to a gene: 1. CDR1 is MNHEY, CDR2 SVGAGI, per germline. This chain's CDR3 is CASSGTSGSTGELFF. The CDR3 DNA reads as TGTGCCAGCAGTGGGACTAGCGGGAGTACCGGGGAGCTGTTTTTT.

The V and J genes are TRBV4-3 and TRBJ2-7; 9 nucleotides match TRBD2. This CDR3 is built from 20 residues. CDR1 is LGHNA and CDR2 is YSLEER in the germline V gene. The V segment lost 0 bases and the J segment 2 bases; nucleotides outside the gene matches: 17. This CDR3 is CASSQDLKLAGYLGTYEQYF. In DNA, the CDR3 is TGCGCCAGCAGCCAAGACCTTAAACTAGCGGGTTATCTGGGGACCTACGAGCAGTACTTC.

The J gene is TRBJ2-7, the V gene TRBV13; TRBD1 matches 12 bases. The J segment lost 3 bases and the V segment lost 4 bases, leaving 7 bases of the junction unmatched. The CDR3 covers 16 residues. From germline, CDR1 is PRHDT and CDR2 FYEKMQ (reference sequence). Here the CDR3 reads CASSWMGTGGNYEQYF. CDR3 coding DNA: TGTGCCAGCAGCTGGATGGGGACAGGGGGCAACTACGAGCAGTACTTC.

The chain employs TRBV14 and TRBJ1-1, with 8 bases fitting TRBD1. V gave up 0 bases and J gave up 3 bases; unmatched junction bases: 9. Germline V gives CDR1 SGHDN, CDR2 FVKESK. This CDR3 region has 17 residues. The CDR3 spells CASSQDPSTGADTEAFF. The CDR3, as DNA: TGTGCCAGCAGCCAAGATCCGTCGACAGGGGCGGACACTGAAGCTTTCTTT.

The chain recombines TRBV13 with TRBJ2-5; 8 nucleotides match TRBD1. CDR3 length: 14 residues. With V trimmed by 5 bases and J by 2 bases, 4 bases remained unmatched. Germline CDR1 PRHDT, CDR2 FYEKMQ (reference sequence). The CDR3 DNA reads TGTGCCAGCAGCACTGGACAGGGACAAGAGACCCAGTACTTC. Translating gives CASSTGQGQETQYF.

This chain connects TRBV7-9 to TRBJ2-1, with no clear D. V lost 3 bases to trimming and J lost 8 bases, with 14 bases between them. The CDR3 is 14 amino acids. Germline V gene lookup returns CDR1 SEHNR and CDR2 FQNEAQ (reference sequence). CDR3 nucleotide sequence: TGTGCCAGCAGCTTGCCCTTGGGTGCGGATGAGCAGTTCTTC. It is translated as CASSLPLGADEQFF.

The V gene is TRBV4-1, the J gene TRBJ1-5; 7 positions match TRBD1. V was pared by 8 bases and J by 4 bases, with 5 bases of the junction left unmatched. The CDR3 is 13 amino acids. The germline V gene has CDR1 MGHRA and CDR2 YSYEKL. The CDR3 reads CASSDRENQPQHF. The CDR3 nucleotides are TGCGCCAGCTCAGACAGGGAAAATCAGCCCCAGCATTTT.

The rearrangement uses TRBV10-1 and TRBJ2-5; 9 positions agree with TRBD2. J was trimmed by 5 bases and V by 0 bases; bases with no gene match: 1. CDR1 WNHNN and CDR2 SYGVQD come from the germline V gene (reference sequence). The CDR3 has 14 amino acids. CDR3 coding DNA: TGCGCCAGCAGTGAGTCAACTAGCGGGGAGACCCAGTACTTC. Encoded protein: CASSESTSGETQYF.

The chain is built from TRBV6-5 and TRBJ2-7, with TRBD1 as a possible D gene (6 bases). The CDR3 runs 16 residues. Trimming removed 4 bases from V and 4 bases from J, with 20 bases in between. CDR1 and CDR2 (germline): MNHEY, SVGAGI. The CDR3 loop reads CASSSSSSGTLYEQYF. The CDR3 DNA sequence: TGTGCCAGCAGTTCCTCTTCCTCCGGGACACTTTACGAGCAGTACTTC.

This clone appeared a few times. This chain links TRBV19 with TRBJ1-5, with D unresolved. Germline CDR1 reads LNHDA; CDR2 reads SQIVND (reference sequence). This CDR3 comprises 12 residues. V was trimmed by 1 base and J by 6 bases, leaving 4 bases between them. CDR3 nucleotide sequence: TGTGCCAGTAGTATAGCAGCTCAGCCCCAGCATTTT. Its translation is CASSIAAQPQHF.

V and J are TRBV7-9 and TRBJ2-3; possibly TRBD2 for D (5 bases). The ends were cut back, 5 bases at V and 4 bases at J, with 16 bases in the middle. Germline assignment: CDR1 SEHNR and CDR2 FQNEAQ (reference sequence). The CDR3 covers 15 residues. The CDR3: CASSPFVGSPDTQYF. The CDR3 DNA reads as TGTGCCAGCAGCCCCTTTGTAGGGAGCCCAGATACGCAGTATTTT.

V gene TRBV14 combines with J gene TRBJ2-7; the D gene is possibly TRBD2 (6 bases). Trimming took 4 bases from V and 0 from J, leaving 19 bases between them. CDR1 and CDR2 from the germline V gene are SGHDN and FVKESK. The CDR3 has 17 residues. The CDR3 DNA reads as TGTGCCAGCAGCCCAGCAACAGGAGGGGCAAACTCCTACGAGCAGTACTTC. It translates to CASSPATGGANSYEQYF.

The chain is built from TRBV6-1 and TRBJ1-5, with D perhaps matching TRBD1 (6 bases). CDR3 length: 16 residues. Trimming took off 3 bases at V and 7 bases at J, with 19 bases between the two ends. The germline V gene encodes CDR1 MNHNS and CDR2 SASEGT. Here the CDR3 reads CASSEGDKGLWQPQHF. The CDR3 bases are TGTGCCAGCAGTGAGGGGGACAAGGGTCTCTGGCAGCCCCAGCATTTT.

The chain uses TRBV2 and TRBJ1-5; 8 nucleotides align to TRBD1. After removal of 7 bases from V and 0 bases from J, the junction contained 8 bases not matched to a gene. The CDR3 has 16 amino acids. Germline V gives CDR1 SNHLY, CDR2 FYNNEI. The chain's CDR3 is CASTTGGAYSNQPQHF. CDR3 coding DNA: TGTGCCAGCACTACAGGGGGTGCATATAGCAATCAGCCCCAGCATTTT. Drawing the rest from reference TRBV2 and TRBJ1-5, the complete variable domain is EPEVTQTPSHQVTQMGQEVILRCVPISNHLYFYWYRQILGQKVEFLVSFYNNEISEKSEIFDDQFSVERPDGSNFTLKIRSTKLEDSAMYFCASTTGGAYSNQPQHFGDGTRLSIL.

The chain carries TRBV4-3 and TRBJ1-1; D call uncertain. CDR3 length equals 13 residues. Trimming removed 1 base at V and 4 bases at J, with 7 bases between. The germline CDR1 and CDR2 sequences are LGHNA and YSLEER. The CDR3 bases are TGCGCCAGCAGCCAAGGAGGGTTCACTGAAGCTTTCTTT. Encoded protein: CASSQGGFTEAFF.

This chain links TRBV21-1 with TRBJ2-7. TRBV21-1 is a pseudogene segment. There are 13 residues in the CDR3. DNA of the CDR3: TGTGCCAGCAGCAAAGAAGGACCCCACGAGCAGTACTTC. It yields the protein CASSKEGPHEQYF.

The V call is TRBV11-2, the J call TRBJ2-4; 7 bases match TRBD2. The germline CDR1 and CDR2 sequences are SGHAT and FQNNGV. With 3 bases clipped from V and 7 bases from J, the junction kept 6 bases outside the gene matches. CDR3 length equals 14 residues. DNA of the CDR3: TGTGCCAGCAGCTTTGGGACCGGGAGGAACATTCAGTACTTC. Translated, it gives CASSFGTGRNIQYF.

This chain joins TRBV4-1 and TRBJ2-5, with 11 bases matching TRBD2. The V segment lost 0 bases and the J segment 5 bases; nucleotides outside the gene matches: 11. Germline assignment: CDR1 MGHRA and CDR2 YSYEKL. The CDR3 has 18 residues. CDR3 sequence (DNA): TGCGCCAGCAGCCAAGATCAGTTGACTAGCGGGATGTGGGAGACCCAGTACTTC. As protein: CASSQDQLTSGMWETQYF.

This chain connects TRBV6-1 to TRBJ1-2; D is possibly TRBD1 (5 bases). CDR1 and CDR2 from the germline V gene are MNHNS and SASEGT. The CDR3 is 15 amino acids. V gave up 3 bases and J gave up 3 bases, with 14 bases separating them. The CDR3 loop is CASSDSVGVDYGYTF. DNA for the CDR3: TGTGCCAGCAGTGATTCGGTGGGGGTCGACTATGGCTACACCTTC.

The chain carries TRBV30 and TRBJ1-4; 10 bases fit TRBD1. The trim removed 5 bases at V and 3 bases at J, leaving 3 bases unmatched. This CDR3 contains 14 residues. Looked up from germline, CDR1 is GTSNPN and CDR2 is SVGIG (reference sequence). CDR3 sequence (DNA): TGTGCCTGGGATGGACAGGGGGCTAATGAAAAACTGTTTTTT. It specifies CAWDGQGANEKLFF.

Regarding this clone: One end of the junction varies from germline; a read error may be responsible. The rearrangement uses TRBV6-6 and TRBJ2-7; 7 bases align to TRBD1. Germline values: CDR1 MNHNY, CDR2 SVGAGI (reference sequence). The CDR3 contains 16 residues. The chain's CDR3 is CAGSYPPGGGSYEQYF. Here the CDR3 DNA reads TGTGCCGGCAGTTACCCGCCAGGGGGTGGCTCCTACGAGCAGTACTTC.

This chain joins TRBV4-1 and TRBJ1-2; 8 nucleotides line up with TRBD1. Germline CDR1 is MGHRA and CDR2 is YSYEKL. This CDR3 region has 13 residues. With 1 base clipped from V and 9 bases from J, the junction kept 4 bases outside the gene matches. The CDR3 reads CASSQVQGASYTF. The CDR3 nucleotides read TGCGCCAGCAGCCAAGTGCAGGGGGCAAGCTACACCTTC.

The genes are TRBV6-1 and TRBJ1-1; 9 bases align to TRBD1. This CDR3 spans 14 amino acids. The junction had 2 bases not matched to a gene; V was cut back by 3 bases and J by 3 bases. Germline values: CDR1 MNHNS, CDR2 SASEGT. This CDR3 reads CASSDDRGYTEAFF. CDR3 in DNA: TGTGCCAGCAGTGACGACAGGGGGTACACTGAAGCTTTCTTT.